This TCR beta chain is from a study of T cells expressing NK-cell markers (dated by TCRdb to the early 2020s). For the study in its entirety: In sorted CD3+CD56+NKG2C+, CD3+CD56+NKG2C- and CD3+CD56-NKG2C+ T-cell subsets from several donors, TCR beta-chain repertoires were profiled. Among the eight sequenced donors, seven were HCMV-seropositive and one was HCMV-seronegative. Sequencing of the libraries produced 2 x 150 bp reads on Illumina HiSeq 2000/2500, MiSeq or NextSeq. The study sequenced eight donors, all healthy volunteers chosen at random: three men and five women. The paper's findings and limits, for the study overall: Those dominant clonotypes were again the most abundant among CD3+CD56-NKG2C+ cells in a few donors, at roughly 25-60.1%. Whether the expanded NKG2C-expressing T cell clones were specific for HCMV antigens was left unclear. In several donors, the dominant CD3+CD56+NKG2C+ clonotypes ranked among the top 10 CD8+ clonotypes, making up about 1.0-7.5% of CD8+ T cells.

The germline V gene (reference sequence) supplies CDR1 LNHNV and CDR2 YYDKDF. The CDR3 covers 15 residues, taking in both the cysteine and the phenylalanine. The nucleotide record is missing. Remarks on this clonotype: The antigen it recognizes is unknown.

A commercial ELISA kit detecting HCMV-specific IgG in serum was used to determine HCMV serostatus. Peripheral blood mononuclear cells were isolated from blood by Ficoll density gradient centrifugation. Sequencing took place on an Illumina HiSeq 2000. TCR beta cDNA libraries were made by 5'RACE template switching that added a universal primer site and unique molecular identifiers. Priming for cDNA synthesis came from the TCR beta constant segment, and two successive PCR amplification steps followed. The source study handled its data this way. MIGEC was used to demultiplex reads and group the reads by UMI, and MiTCR was used to assemble and quantify clonotypes. To remove erroneous sequences, TCR cDNA sequences were retained only when supported by two or more reads. The tcR package was used for downstream repertoire analysis, and clonotypes were matched across fractions by CDR3 nucleotide sequence plus V segment. Antigen specificity was annotated against VDJdb with VDJmatch, allowing one amino acid substitution in CDR3. TCRdb reprocessed the reads and provides one entry for every CDR3 protein sequence; no DNA is given. TCRdb, rather than the study authors, made the V and J calls. For this sample, the table gives fewer than 550,000 distinct CDR3 sequences. Over 1.3% of the sample goes to the ten largest clones.

The sequence came from a woman aged 50 to 60 in good health. Donor details come from another sample of the same person, matched by shared clones. The rearranged chain carries TRBV15 and TRBJ2-2; the TRBD1 assignment by TCRdb is unverifiable without DNA. The sequenced sample consisted of blood T cells: a sorted CD56 or NKG2C T cell subset, CD4+ or CD8+ T cells, or bulk PBMC T cells (not recorded which). The CDR3 is CATSRDTSRGGELFF.